Listed below are T cell receptor beta chains from one sample, sequenced in a study of T cells after yellow fever vaccination. TCRdb called the 5' RACE reads again in MiXCR, with one record for every CDR3 protein. The sample records more than 300,000 distinct CDR3 sequences, around 4.3% being singletons. This sample comprised PBMCs, obtained 15 days after the yellow fever booster vaccination. The receptor set was obtained from a young man who received the YFV17D yellow fever vaccine. CDR3s include the opening cysteine and the closing phenylalanine or tryptophan. Each record gives: CDR3 DNA, CDR3 protein, clone size, D gene, CDR3 length, V gene, J gene. D genes are given only for firm matches. Rows may omit the clone size; those that give it use once, few, many or a size class.

TGTGCCAGCAGTCTACGGACTAGCGGCTTTCGGAACATTCAGTACTTC	CASSLRTSGFRNIQYF	many	TRBD2	16	TRBV12-3/TRBV12-4	TRBJ2-4
TGTGCAAGTCGCTTAGTGGTTTTGGCAGGGCAAAAGAGGATGGAGACCCAGTACTTC	CASRLVVLAGQKRMETQYF	-	-	19	TRBV12-2	TRBJ2-5
TGCGCCAGCTCACGGGGGGAACACTACAATGAGCAGTTCTTC	CASSRGEHYNEQFF	many	TRBD2	14	TRBV5-1	TRBJ2-1
TGTGCCAGCAGCCCCGAGAACACCGGGGAGCTGTTTTTT	CASSPENTGELFF	many	-	13	TRBV3-1	TRBJ2-2
TGTGCCAGCAGCCCTTTAGCGGGGGCTAGCTACGAGCAGTACTTC	CASSPLAGASYEQYF	many	TRBD2	15	TRBV3-1	TRBJ2-7
TGTGCCAGCAGTACAGGGGTGAATCAGCCCCAGCATTTT	CASSTGVNQPQHF	-	TRBD1	13	TRBV12-3/TRBV12-4	TRBJ1-5
TGTGCCAGCAGCCTTACTCAGGGGAGTAATCAGCCCCAGCATTTT	CASSLTQGSNQPQHF	few	-	15	TRBV7-2	TRBJ1-5
TGTGCCAGCAGCGGTAGCGGGGCTCTCTCTTACGAGCAGTACTTC	CASSGSGALSYEQYF	many	TRBD2	15	TRBV9	TRBJ2-7
TGTGCCAGCTATGAGGGATTTGGCTACACCTTC	CASYEGFGYTF	many	-	11	TRBV6-6	TRBJ1-2
TGCGCCAGCAGCTTGGCCACTAGCGGGTCAGATACGCAGTATTTT	CASSLATSGSDTQYF	many	TRBD2	15	TRBV5-1	TRBJ2-3